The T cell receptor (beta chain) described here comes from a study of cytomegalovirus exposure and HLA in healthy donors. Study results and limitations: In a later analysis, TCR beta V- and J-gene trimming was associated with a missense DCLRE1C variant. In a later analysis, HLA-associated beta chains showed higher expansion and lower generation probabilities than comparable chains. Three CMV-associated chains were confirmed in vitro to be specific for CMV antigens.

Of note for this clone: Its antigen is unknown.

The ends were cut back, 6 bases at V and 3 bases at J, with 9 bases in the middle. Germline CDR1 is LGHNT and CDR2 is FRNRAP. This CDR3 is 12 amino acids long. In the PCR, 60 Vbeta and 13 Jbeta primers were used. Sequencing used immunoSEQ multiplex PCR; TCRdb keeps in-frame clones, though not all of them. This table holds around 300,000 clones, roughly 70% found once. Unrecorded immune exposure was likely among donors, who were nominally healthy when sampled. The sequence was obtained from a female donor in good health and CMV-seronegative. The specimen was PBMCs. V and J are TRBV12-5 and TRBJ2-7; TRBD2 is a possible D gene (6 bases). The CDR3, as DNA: TGTGCTAGTGGGGCGGGGATCTACGAGCAGTACTTC. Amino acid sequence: CASGAGIYEQYF.